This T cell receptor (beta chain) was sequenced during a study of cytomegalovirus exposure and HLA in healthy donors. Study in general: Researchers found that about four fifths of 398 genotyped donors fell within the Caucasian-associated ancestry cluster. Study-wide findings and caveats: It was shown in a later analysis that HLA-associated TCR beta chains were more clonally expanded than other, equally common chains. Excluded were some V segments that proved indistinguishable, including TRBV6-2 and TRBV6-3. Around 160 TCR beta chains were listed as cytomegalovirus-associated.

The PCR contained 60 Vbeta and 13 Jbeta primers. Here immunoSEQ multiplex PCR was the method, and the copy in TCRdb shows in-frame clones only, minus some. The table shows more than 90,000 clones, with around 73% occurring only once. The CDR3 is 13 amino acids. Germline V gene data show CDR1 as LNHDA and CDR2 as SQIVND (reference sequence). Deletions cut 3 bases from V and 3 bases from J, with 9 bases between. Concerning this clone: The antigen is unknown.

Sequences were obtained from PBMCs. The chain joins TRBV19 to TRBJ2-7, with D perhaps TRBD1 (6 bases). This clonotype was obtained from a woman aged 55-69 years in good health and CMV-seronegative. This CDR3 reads CASSIDRSYEQYF. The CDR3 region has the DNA TGTGCCAGTAGTATCGACAGGAGCTACGAGCAGTACTTC.